This TCR beta chain was identified during a study of shared clonotypes between healthy human individuals. Overall study: Each donor had three CD4 naive, three CD4 memory, two CD8 naive and one CD8 memory plate.

Study conclusions and caveats: The naive CD4 repertoires of several donors were compared, and roughly 5.1% of clonotypes were shared.

A 200 ng quantity of DNA, 25,000 to 30,000 T cell genomes, went into the sorted-subset replicate PCRs. TCRdb's copy holds only in-frame clones and misses some; the assay was immunoSEQ multiplex PCR. The table has about 1.1 million clones, about 80% seen once; the top ten hold around 0.6%. For this clone: As yet, its antigen is unknown. Within the sample, other DNA sequences also encode this same CDR3.

The investigators split CD4+ cells into a CD45RA+ naive subset and a CD45RA-negative memory subset. The sample was memory CD4+ T cells from PBMCs. Subset described: CD45RA-negative fraction. The clonotype comes from a man between 18 and 35 years old in good health. Some clones in this sample may be carry-over from other donors' samples.

CDR3 in DNA: TGTGCCAGCTCGGGACAGGGTTACGAGCAGTACTTC. Protein: CASSGQGYEQYF. The chain recombines TRBV2 with TRBJ2-7; TRBD1 matches at 9 bases. Per germline, CDR1 SNHLY and CDR2 FYNNEI. With 8 bases clipped from V and 4 bases from J, the junction kept 3 bases outside the gene matches. This CDR3 is 12 amino acids long.